The 17 T cell receptor beta chains given below trace back to one sample, sequenced in a study of CD8+ T cells in alopecia areata. Extraction of RNA preceded its reverse transcription into cDNA, which served as the sequencing template. The protocol was immunoSEQ multiplex PCR, while the TCRdb copy is restricted to in-frame clones and leaves out a portion. The sample holds some 130,000 clones, roughly 54% seen once. The starting material was CD4+ T cells sorted from blood, obtained at week 0. Receptors were obtained from a human donor with alopecia areata.

The rearrangement links TRBV29-1 to TRBJ2-1; 7 bases agree with TRBD2. Germline trimming cut 3 bases from V and 9 bases from J; bases unmatched to any gene: 8. The CDR3 length is 13 residues. The germline V gene has CDR1 SQVTM and CDR2 ANQGSEA. The CDR3 DNA reads TGCAGCGTTGAGAAGTGGCGGGAGACTGAGCAGTTCTTC. It yields the protein CSVEKWRETEQFF.

V is TRBV5-1 and J is TRBJ1-5; the match to TRBD1 covers 7 bases. V lost 2 bases, J lost 0 bases, and 2 bases stayed unmatched. The CDR3 totals 15 residues. Germline lookup yields CDR1 SGHRS and CDR2 YFSETQ. The CDR3 here is CASSLDRASNQPQHF. In DNA, the CDR3 is TGCGCCAGCAGCTTAGACAGGGCTAGCAATCAGCCCCAGCATTTT.

The chain recombines TRBV23-1 with TRBJ1-2, with a possible D match to TRBD1 (5 bases). TRBV23-1 is annotated as an ORF whose role is uncertain. This CDR3 is built from 16 residues. The V gene lost 8 bases and the J gene lost 5 bases, with 24 bases spanning the gap. The CDR3 loop is CASPQRKGTPRYGYTF. CDR3 nucleotide sequence: TGCGCCAGCCCTCAAAGGAAGGGGACTCCGCGGTATGGCTACACCTTC.

There are a few counts of this clone. Different DNA sequences within this sample yield the same CDR3. The V and J genes are TRBV18 and TRBJ2-5; D gene uncertain. CDR3 length: 11 amino acids. Germline V gene sequence: CDR1 KGHSH, CDR2 LQKENI. V was shortened by 2 bases and J by 5 bases, with 3 bases between the two germline ends. CDR3 region: CASSPRETQYF. The DNA of the CDR3 is TGTGCCAGCTCACCAAGGGAGACCCAGTACTTC.

This chain connects TRBV28 to TRBJ1-2; D is undetermined. V lost 4 bases, J lost 5 bases, and 2 bases lay in between. CDR1 and CDR2 (germline): MDHEN, SYDVKM. The CDR3 consists of 10 residues. This CDR3 is CASSSYGYTF. DNA of the CDR3: TGTGCCAGCAGTTCGTATGGCTACACCTTC.

The chain couples TRBV9 to TRBJ2-2; the D gene is possibly TRBD2 (5 bases). Germline lookup yields CDR1 SGDLS and CDR2 YYNGEE. V was cut by 1 base and J by 1 base, with 5 bases left in between. This CDR3 has 14 residues. This CDR3 reads CASSVRENTGELFF. The DNA of the CDR3 is TGTGCCAGCAGCGTACGGGAGAACACCGGGGAGCTGTTTTTT.

V usage is TRBV15 and J usage is TRBJ2-5; TRBD2 aligns across 13 bases. This CDR3 is 18 amino acids long. The germline gives CDR1 LNHNV, CDR2 YYDKDF (reference sequence). Trimming cost V 5 bases and J 5 bases; bases outside gene matches: 14. For the CDR3, the DNA is TGTGCCACCAGCCCAGGGGTACTAGCGGGGGGGCCTCGTGAGACCCAGTACTTC. Translation: CATSPGVLAGGPRETQYF.

The CDR3 bases are TGTGCCAGCAGCGTAGGGCACGGGGACGAGCAGTACTTC. Encoded protein: CASSVGHGDEQYF. The chain has TRBV9 and TRBJ2-7, with D perhaps TRBD2 (5 bases). The germline V gene encodes CDR1 SGDLS and CDR2 YYNGEE. The CDR3 loop spans 13 amino acids. Trimming removed 0 bases at V and 5 bases at J, with 9 bases between.

This clone was seen a single time. The sample has other DNA sequences that encode this CDR3 too. The chain combines TRBV14 with TRBJ1-2; D is possibly TRBD1 (6 bases). Per the germline V gene, CDR1 is SGHDN and CDR2 is FVKESK. The CDR3 spans 13 residues. Deletions cut 0 bases from V and 8 bases from J, with 10 bases between. The CDR3 DNA sequence: TGTGCCAGCAGCCAAGACAGGGGAGGCGGCTACACCTTC. Its translation is CASSQDRGGGYTF. Full variable domain (remainder filled in from reference TRBV14 and TRBJ1-2): EAGVTQFPSHSVIEKGQTVTLRCDPISGHDNLYWYRRVMGKEIKFLLHFVKESKQDESGMPNNRFLAERTGGTYSTLKVQPAELEDSGVYFCASSQDRGGGYTFGSGTRLTVV.

The rearrangement joins TRBV15 to TRBJ2-6, with D possibly being TRBD1 (6 bases). The CDR3 totals 18 residues. CDR1 and CDR2 (germline): LNHNV, YYDKDF (reference sequence). V shed 3 bases and J shed 4 bases, with 19 bases lying between them. CDR3 sequence reads: CATSSHLQGLGGANVLTF. CDR3 in DNA: TGTGCCACCAGCAGCCACCTACAGGGCTTGGGGGGGGCCAACGTCCTGACTTTC.

The chain links TRBV4-1 to TRBJ2-1, with a tentative D call TRBD1 (5 bases). Germline loops: CDR1 MGHRA, CDR2 YSYEKL. V lost 6 bases, J lost 1 base, and 16 bases lay in between. The CDR3 length is 16 residues. The CDR3 region has the DNA TGCGCCAGCAGTATGCAGGGCCTCCTTTCCTACAATGAGCAGTTCTTC. Translation gives CASSMQGLLSYNEQFF.

The CDR3 loop reads CASRAGLSSGNTIYF. CDR3 DNA sequence: TGTGCCAGCAGAGCGGGACTGAGCTCTGGAAACACCATATATTTT. The V call is TRBV2, the J call TRBJ1-3; D possibly corresponds to TRBD1 (5 bases). V shed 6 bases and J shed 0 bases, with 12 bases lying between them. Germline V CDR1 and CDR2: SNHLY, FYNNEI. The CDR3 loop spans 15 amino acids.

This clone was found a few times. The chain is built from TRBV10-3 and TRBJ1-2, with 8 bases aligning to TRBD1. Germline CDR1 and CDR2: ENHRY and SYGVKD. The CDR3 spans 15 residues. Trimming at V came to 8 bases and at J to 3 bases, leaving 11 bases not matched to a gene. DNA of the CDR3: TGTGCCATCTCTGGGAGGACAGGGCAGGACTATGGCTACACCTTC. This gives the protein CAISGRTGQDYGYTF.

The rearrangement uses TRBV4-3 and TRBJ2-3; 8 nucleotides align to TRBD2. With 4 bases clipped from V and 6 bases from J, the junction kept 6 bases outside the gene matches. Germline CDR1 reads LGHNA; CDR2 reads YSLEER. The CDR3 spans 14 residues. DNA of the CDR3: TGCGCCAGCAGCCCCGGGGGGGCGGGGGATACGCAGTATTTT. Translation gives CASSPGGAGDTQYF.

The chain recombines TRBV4-1 with TRBJ1-5, with 7 bases lining up with TRBD1. V was clipped by 5 bases and J by 5 bases; unmatched bases: 9. The length of the CDR3 is 15 residues. Germline values: CDR1 MGHRA, CDR2 YSYEKL. For the CDR3, the DNA is TGCGCCAGCAGCGCCCCGGACAGGCCATATCAGCCCCAGCATTTT. Protein product: CASSAPDRPYQPQHF.

This sequence joins TRBV6-1 and TRBJ2-3; TRBD2 matches 12 bases. Germline CDR1 and CDR2: MNHNS and SASEGT. The CDR3 is 14 amino acids. With 6 bases clipped from V and 4 bases from J, the junction kept 2 bases outside the gene matches. The DNA of the CDR3 is TGTGCCAGCAGGGCTAGCGGGGGGGCAGATACGCAGTATTTT. Translating gives CASRASGGADTQYF.

The chain recombines TRBV4-3 with TRBJ1-2, with D unclear. Germline lookup yields CDR1 LGHNA and CDR2 YSLEER. The CDR3 loop spans 13 amino acids. Trimming took off 0 bases at V and 5 bases at J, with 7 bases between the two ends. CDR3 bases: TGCGCCAGCAGCCAAGATAACCTTTATGGCTACACCTTC. Translating it yields CASSQDNLYGYTF.